Listed below are T cell receptor beta chains from one sample, sequenced in a study of T cells in localized non-small cell lung cancer. Assay used: immunoSEQ multiplex PCR; TCRdb lists only in-frame clones, some missing. The repertoire has tens of thousands of clones, around 81% of them found once; the top ten carry approximately 5.1%. The sequencing used PBMCs, collected before any cancer treatment. Receptor source: a man aged 35 to 69 with stage II lung adenocarcinoma. Each CDR3 is given with its conserved first and last residue. A D gene is named only where the DNA matches it firmly. Some rows mark clone size as missing; the rest say once, few, many or name a class of expanded clone.

v_call	clone_size	d_call	j_call	cdr3_nt	cdr3_aa
TRBV2	once	.	TRBJ2-5	TGTGCCAGCAGTGAAGCGGGCACTGGCAGACAAGAGACCCAGTACTTC	CASSEAGTGRQETQYF
TRBV29-1	.	.	TRBJ2-3	TGCAGCGTTGAAGGGCCAGATACGCAGTATTTT	CSVEGPDTQYF
TRBV5-1	.	.	TRBJ2-7	TGCGCCAGCAGCCGGGACAAATTCTACGAGCAGTACTTC	CASSRDKFYEQYF
TRBV11-3	.	.	TRBJ1-1	TGTGCCAGCAGCTTAGCGGAGTGGCCGACAACAAGACTTAACACTGAAGCTTTCTTT	CASSLAEWPTTRLNTEAFF
TRBV6-5	.	.	TRBJ1-4	TGTGCCAGCAGTTACCAGCTTAATGAAAAACTGTTTTTT	CASSYQLNEKLFF
TRBV7-9	.	TRBD1	TRBJ1-5	TGTGCCAGCAGCTCCCACGGACAGGGTAAAGATGATCAGCCCCAGCATTTT	CASSSHGQGKDDQPQHF
TRBV5-5	.	.	TRBJ1-1	TGTGCCAGCAGCTGGGGCCAGGGGATCACTGAAGCTTTCTTT	CASSWGQGITEAFF
TRBV11-2	.	.	TRBJ1-2	TGTGCCAGCAGCTTAGGGTTCAATTTTGGTGGCGGCTACACCTTC	CASSLGFNFGGGYTF
TRBV15	.	.	TRBJ1-3	TGTGCCACCAGCAGAGACCGTAACGGGCTCGCCGGAAACACCATATATTTT	CATSRDRNGLAGNTIYF
TRBV18	.	.	TRBJ1-1	TGTGCCAGCTCACCACCGGCGGCCATGAACACTGAAGCTTTCTTT	CASSPPAAMNTEAFF
TRBV10-2	.	TRBD1	TRBJ1-2	TGCGCCAGCAGTGAACCCGGGACAGCATACTATGGCTACACCTTC	CASSEPGTAYYGYTF
TRBV6-4	.	TRBD1	TRBJ2-3	TGTGCCAGCAGTGACGGACAGGGGGCAGATACGCAGTATTTT	CASSDGQGADTQYF
TRBV7-3	.	.	TRBJ1-1	TGTGCCAGCAGCTTCGATGGACCTTCTGCGGGGACTGAAGCTTTCTTT	CASSFDGPSAGTEAFF
TRBV2	few	TRBD1	TRBJ1-2	TGTGCCAGCTCCGGGACAGCATATGGCTACACCTTC	CASSGTAYGYTF
TRBV7-2	few	TRBD1	TRBJ2-7	TGTGCCAGCAGCTTACGGGACAGTGCCTACGAGCAGTACTTC	CASSLRDSAYEQYF
TRBV5-1	.	TRBD1	TRBJ2-7	TGCGCCAGCAGGCTAACGGGACAGAACTACGAGCAGTACTTC	CASRLTGQNYEQYF
TRBV7-2	few	TRBD2	TRBJ2-7	TGTGCCAGCAGCCCCCACACGGGGGAGGGATGGATTGACGAGCAGTACTTC	CASSPHTGEGWIDEQYF
TRBV29-1	.	.	TRBJ1-3	TGCAGCGCCCGAACAGGTTACCTCTCTGGAAACACCATATATTTT	CSARTGYLSGNTIYF
TRBV6-1	.	.	TRBJ2-4	TGTGCCAGCAGGGTGGGAGCCCAAAACATTCAGTACTTC	CASRVGAQNIQYF
TRBV4-3	.	.	TRBJ1-1	TGCGCCAGCAGCCAAGAGGGAGGAATGAACACTGAAGCTTTCTTT	CASSQEGGMNTEAFF
TRBV28	.	.	TRBJ1-1	TGTGCCAGCGTCTTCGCGGGCCCCGGCACTGAAGCTTTCTTT	CASVFAGPGTEAFF
TRBV19	.	TRBD1	TRBJ1-1	TGTGCCAGTAGTCTCGGACAGGGCATCACTGAAGCTTTCTTT	CASSLGQGITEAFF
TRBV25-1	.	.	TRBJ1-5	TGTGCCAGCAGTCAGGGAAACCAGCCCCAGCATTTT	CASSQGNQPQHF